This T cell receptor beta chain was obtained from a study of T cell responses to AZD1222 COVID-19 vaccine. Findings and limits, study-wide: No repertoire was sampled before or during the peak T cell response, only after it. CD4 TCRs linked to vaccination spanned spike, dominating at 160-218 and 743-854.

Remarks on this clone: Its antigen is not known.

Sequencing was performed with immunoSEQ multiplex PCR; in TCRdb, only in-frame clones are kept and a portion is missing. The profile covers about 100,000 clones, with about 88% appearing a single time and more than 15% taken by the ten largest. V shed 5 bases and J shed 3 bases, with 14 bases lying between them. The germline CDR1 and CDR2 sequences are SNHLY and FYNNEI. This CDR3 contains 15 residues. This sequence originates from an adult in good health. The sample here was peripheral blood, taken on day 0 of AZD1222 vaccination. The J gene is TRBJ2-1, the V gene TRBV2; D possibly corresponds to TRBD2 (7 bases). The CDR3 here is CASSRGGIIYNEQFF. CDR3 DNA: TGTGCCAGCAGTAGGGGGGGGATAATCTACAATGAGCAGTTCTTC.